The 8 T cell receptor beta chains presented below share a single source sample, sequenced in a study of blood T cell repertoires in COVID-19. Here immunoSEQ multiplex PCR was the method, and the copy in TCRdb shows in-frame clones only, minus some. The top ten clones hold 4.2% of a sample with about 260,000 clones, 80% to 90% of them seen once. The specimen sequenced was peripheral blood. These receptors were taken from a man aged 55 to 69 with acute or convalescent COVID-19.

The rearrangement joins TRBV27 to TRBJ2-3, with TRBD2 matching over 7 bases. The CDR3 has 14 residues. Germline V CDR1 and CDR2: MNHEY, SMNVEV (reference sequence). The V and J ends lost 6 bases and 3 bases, in that order; junction bases with no gene match: 6. This chain's CDR3 is CASSPAAGTDTQYF. CDR3 in DNA: TGTGCCAGCAGCCCGGCAGCGGGGACAGATACGCAGTATTTT.

The gene calls are TRBV7-8 and TRBJ2-7, with TRBD2 as a possible D gene (5 bases). V was clipped by 1 base and J by 0 bases, with 10 bases between them. CDR3 length equals 15 residues. In germline, CDR1 is SGHVS, CDR2 FQNEAQ. The CDR3 loop is CASSLGVAPSYEQYF. The CDR3 nucleotides are TGTGCCAGCAGCTTAGGGGTAGCGCCCTCCTACGAGCAGTACTTC. Based on the CDR3 plus reference TRBV7-8 and TRBJ2-7, the full variable domain is GAGVSQSPRYKVAKRGQDVALRCDPISGHVSLFWYQQALGQGPEFLTYFQNEAQLDKSGLPSDRFFAERPEGSVSTLKIQRTQQEDSAVYLCASSLGVAPSYEQYFGPGTRLTVT.

This chain uses TRBV20-1 with TRBJ1-2, with D perhaps TRBD1 (6 bases). The CDR3 length is 14 residues. Trimming took off 3 bases at V and 3 bases at J, with 14 bases between the two ends. Germline V gene sequence: CDR1 DFQATT, CDR2 SNEGSKA (reference sequence). The CDR3 DNA is TGCAGTGCTAGTGAGGCAGGGGTTTACTATGGCTACACCTTC. Translating gives CSASEAGVYYGYTF.

This chain connects TRBV2 to TRBJ1-1; D is perhaps TRBD1 (5 bases). The CDR3 has 11 residues. The germline V gene has CDR1 SNHLY and CDR2 FYNNEI. V was pared by 4 bases and J by 10 bases, with 10 bases between. CDR3 sequence: CASSVRGSAFF. The CDR3 DNA sequence: TGTGCCAGCAGTGTAAGGGGTTCAGCTTTCTTT. Full variable domain (missing parts from reference TRBV2 and TRBJ1-1): EPEVTQTPSHQVTQMGQEVILRCVPISNHLYFYWYRQILGQKVEFLVSFYNNEISEKSEIFDDQFSVERPDGSNFTLKIRSTKLEDSAMYFCASSVRGSAFFGQGTRLTVV.

The V call is TRBV2, the J call TRBJ2-1, with 10 bases matching TRBD2. The length of the CDR3 is 18 residues. Losses at the gene ends were 2 bases for V and 0 bases for J; bases not matched to a gene: 7. The germline gives CDR1 SNHLY, CDR2 FYNNEI. The CDR3 here is CASSEWGSGGSSYNEQFF. In DNA form, the CDR3 reads TGTGCCAGCAGTGAATGGGGTAGCGGGGGGAGCTCCTACAATGAGCAGTTCTTC.

The chain has TRBV3-1 (or the pseudogene TRBV3-2) and TRBJ2-1, with 12 bases matching TRBD2. Germline lookup yields CDR1 LGHDT and CDR2 YNNKEL (reference sequence). With V trimmed by 2 bases and J by 4 bases, 12 bases remained unmatched. The CDR3 sequence is 19 residues long. CDR3: CASSQPYGASGREYNEQFF. The CDR3 DNA follows: TGTGCCAGCAGCCAACCCTATGGGGCTAGCGGGAGGGAATACAATGAGCAGTTCTTC.

J is TRBJ2-5 and V is TRBV3-1 (or the pseudogene TRBV3-2), with a weak D call TRBD1 (6 bases). With 4 bases removed from V and 4 bases from J, the gap between germline ends came to 13 bases. The CDR3 totals 14 residues. The germline gives CDR1 LGHDT, CDR2 YNNKEL (reference sequence). The CDR3 region is CASSPLGGAETQYF. CDR3 nucleotides: TGTGCCAGCAGCCCTCTTGGGGGCGCAGAGACCCAGTACTTC.

This chain links TRBV2 with TRBJ2-1, with a possible D match to TRBD2 (5 bases). CDR1 and CDR2 from the germline V gene are SNHLY and FYNNEI. CDR3 length: 14 amino acids. With 5 bases removed from V and 7 bases from J, the gap between germline ends came to 15 bases. The CDR3 here is CASSFSWSGNEQFF. The CDR3 region has the DNA TGTGCCAGCAGTTTCTCCTGGTCGGGGAATGAGCAGTTCTTC.